The 11 T cell receptor beta chains given below trace back to one sample, sequenced in a study of siplizumab effects on memory and regulatory T cells. Libraries were prepared by immunoSEQ multiplex PCR; TCRdb keeps only in-frame clonotypes and omits some of them. The sample holds about 100,000 clones, more than 90% seen once. The sequencing sample was made of CD4+ T cells sorted from blood. Receptors originate from a human donor in good health. Some clones in this sample may be carry-over from other donors' samples.

This chain connects TRBV6-4 to TRBJ2-1, with 8 bases aligning to TRBD2. The CDR3 covers 13 residues. Germline trimming cut 4 bases from V and 15 bases from J; bases unmatched to any gene: 11. Germline loops: CDR1 MRHNA, CDR2 SNTAGT. This chain's CDR3 is CASSGESGGVLFF. Here the CDR3 DNA reads TGTGCCAGCAGTGGGGAGAGCGGGGGCGTTTTGTTCTTC.

The J gene is TRBJ2-2, the V gene TRBV28, with no clear D. Trimming took off 5 bases at V and 4 bases at J, with 11 bases between the two ends. This CDR3 comprises 14 residues. Looked up from germline, CDR1 is MDHEN and CDR2 is SYDVKM. This chain's CDR3 is CASSTGRATGELFF. The DNA of the CDR3 is TGTGCCAGCAGTACTGGACGGGCCACCGGGGAGCTGTTTTTT.

The chain uses TRBV7-9 and TRBJ1-4; TRBD1 aligns across 7 bases. The length of the CDR3 is 17 residues. The germline V gene encodes CDR1 SEHNR and CDR2 FQNEAQ (reference sequence). The J segment lost 8 bases and the V segment lost 5 bases, leaving 17 bases of the junction unmatched. The CDR3 coding sequence is TGTGCCAGCAGCCATGGGGGAACGTTGGACAGGAGGGAAAAACTGTTTTTT. This codes for CASSHGGTLDRREKLFF.

This chain connects TRBV6-4 to TRBJ1-1, with D possibly being TRBD1 (6 bases). The V end was cut by 6 bases, the J end by 9 bases, with 14 bases between. The CDR3 length is 12 residues. Germline V CDR1 and CDR2: MRHNA, SNTAGT. CDR3 sequence (DNA): TGTGCCAGCAGGTCAGGGGATGGGAAAGCTTTCTTT. Its translation: CASRSGDGKAFF.

The chain carries TRBV18 and TRBJ1-2, with 7 bases matching TRBD1. CDR1 and CDR2 from the germline V gene are KGHSH and LQKENI. The CDR3 is 14 amino acids. The V gene end was trimmed by 2 bases and the J gene end by 5 bases; junction bases not matched to a gene: 5. CDR3 sequence reads: CASSPTGDDYGYTF. For the CDR3, the DNA is TGTGCCAGCTCACCAACAGGGGATGATTATGGCTACACCTTC.

V gene TRBV30 combines with J gene TRBJ2-6; no definite D call. V was pared by 1 base and J by 1 base, with 11 bases between. This CDR3 is built from 16 residues. Germline loops: CDR1 GTSNPN, CDR2 SVGIG (reference sequence). The CDR3: CAWSGPKKSGANVLTF. DNA of the CDR3: TGTGCCTGGAGTGGGCCTAAGAAGTCTGGGGCCAACGTCCTGACTTTC.

This chain joins TRBV6-4 and TRBJ2-3; no reliable D call. V gave up 0 bases and J gave up 3 bases, with 4 bases separating them. Looked up from germline, CDR1 is MRHNA and CDR2 is SNTAGT. The CDR3 totals 13 residues. The CDR3 region has the DNA TGTGCCAGCAGTGACTCGAGGACAGATACGCAGTATTTT. Protein sequence: CASSDSRTDTQYF.

The V gene is TRBV6-4, the J gene TRBJ2-1; D not resolved. Trimming left V 6 bases short and J 9 bases short, with 3 bases between. CDR1 and CDR2 from the germline V gene are MRHNA and SNTAGT. This CDR3 has 9 residues. The CDR3 is CASRGEQFF. In DNA form, the CDR3 reads TGTGCCAGCAGGGGTGAGCAGTTCTTC.

In this sample, this clone turned up a few times. This chain links TRBV5-6 with TRBJ2-5, with 10 bases fitting TRBD1. CDR3 length equals 16 residues. CDR1 is SGHDT and CDR2 is YYEEEE in the germline V gene. V lost 3 bases and J lost 5; bases outside the gene matches: 10. CDR3 sequence (DNA): TGTGCCAGCAGCTCGGACAGGGGGGTTACACGGGAGACCCAGTACTTC. This translates into CASSSDRGVTRETQYF.

The table lists this clone with a count of one. V is TRBV7-9 and J is TRBJ2-1; D is unclear. The CDR3 has 13 amino acids. Germline loops: CDR1 SEHNR, CDR2 FQNEAQ (reference sequence). Trimming took off 1 base at V and 7 bases at J, with 8 bases between the two ends. CDR3 loop: CASSLEVGNEQFF. The CDR3, as DNA: TGTGCCAGCAGCTTAGAGGTTGGTAATGAGCAGTTCTTC.

The genes are TRBV7-9 and TRBJ2-2; 7 positions match TRBD2. The germline gives CDR1 SEHNR, CDR2 FQNEAQ (reference sequence). The CDR3 consists of 15 residues. The V segment lost 6 bases and the J segment 4 bases; nucleotides outside the gene matches: 8. CDR3 DNA sequence: TGTGCCAGCAGTCAGGCTAGCGGTGCCACCGGGGAGCTGTTTTTT. It encodes CASSQASGATGELFF. The entire variable domain, with the rest obtained from reference TRBV7-9 and TRBJ2-2, is as follows: DTGVSQNPRHKITKRGQNVTFRCDPISEHNRLYWYRQTLGQGPEFLTYFQNEAQLEKSRLLSDRFSAERPKGSFSTLEIQRTEQGDSAMYLCASSQASGATGELFFGEGSRLTVL.